This passage covers 6 T cell receptor beta chains from one sample sequenced in a study of cytomegalovirus exposure and HLA in healthy donors. Primers: 60 Vbeta forward and 13 Jbeta reverse. Measured with immunoSEQ multiplex PCR; TCRdb has only the in-frame clones, and not every one. Seen here are 100,000 to 150,000 clones, 70% to 85% observed once, and the top ten hold around 13%. Sequencing was performed on PBMCs. Source of these receptors: a woman in her thirties or forties in good health and CMV-seropositive.

The chain couples TRBV2 to TRBJ1-4; TRBD1 aligns across 12 bases. The CDR3 has 16 residues. Germline-derived CDR1 and CDR2 are SNHLY and FYNNEI. Losses at the gene ends were 4 bases for V and 8 bases for J; bases not matched to a gene: 8. The DNA of the CDR3 is TGTGCCAGCAGTGGGCGGGACAGGGGGCAAAAAGAAAAACTGTTTTTT. It translates to CASSGRDRGQKEKLFF.

V and J are TRBV5-4 and TRBJ2-7; 7 nucleotides line up with TRBD2. Germline trimming cut 4 bases from V and 2 bases from J; bases unmatched to any gene: 6. CDR3 length equals 14 residues. Germline lookup yields CDR1 SGHNT and CDR2 YYREEE (reference sequence). Here the CDR3 DNA reads TGTGCCAGCAGCCCGGGGGGTACAGCCTACGAGCAGTACTTC. It is translated as CASSPGGTAYEQYF.

V is TRBV27 and J is TRBJ2-5; TRBD2 is a possible D gene (7 bases). This CDR3 region has 13 residues. Germline lookup yields CDR1 MNHEY and CDR2 SMNVEV (reference sequence). Trimming pared 6 bases from V and 5 bases from J, leaving 13 bases between. The CDR3 DNA reads TGTGCCAGCAGGGGGGGGCTCAGTGAGACCCAGTACTTC. Translation: CASRGGLSETQYF.

V gene TRBV11-2 combines with J gene TRBJ2-5, with D hard to call. Germline CDR1 is SGHAT and CDR2 is FQNNGV. V was pared by 6 bases and J by 2 bases, with 7 bases between. This CDR3 is built from 12 residues. The CDR3 loop reads CASRNMQETQYF. The CDR3, as DNA: TGTGCCAGCAGAAATATGCAAGAGACCCAGTACTTC.

The rearrangement joins TRBV11-2 to TRBJ2-7; D might be TRBD2 (5 bases). The V and J ends lost 6 bases and 0 bases respectively, with 18 bases between them. This CDR3 contains 16 residues. Germline-derived CDR1 and CDR2 are SGHAT and FQNNGV. For the CDR3, the DNA is TGTGCCAGCAGTATAATGGGGATAGCGCTCTCCTACGAGCAGTACTTC. This sequence encodes CASSIMGIALSYEQYF.

The chain carries TRBV4-1 and TRBJ2-1; 12 bases map to TRBD2. With V trimmed by 2 bases and J by 3 bases, 2 bases remained unmatched. Germline V gives CDR1 MGHRA, CDR2 YSYEKL. The CDR3 totals 16 residues. The CDR3, as DNA: TGCGCCAGCAGCCAACAACTAGCGGGAGGCTACAATGAGCAGTTCTTC. The encoded protein is CASSQQLAGGYNEQFF.